Listed here is a single T cell receptor (beta chain). The antigen is unknown. These data belong to a study of cytotoxic CD8 clonotypes in ibrutinib-treated CLL. In the study overall: Following a median 12 months of treatment, with a range of 6 to 36, response samples were taken. General study results and limits: Pretreatment clonality was elevated relative to age-matched healthy donors and paralleled circulating CD8+ T-cell counts.

This CDR3 spans 23 amino acids. The germline CDR1 and CDR2 sequences are KGHSH and LQKENI. Trimming pared 6 bases from V and 6 bases from J, leaving 42 bases between. This table comes from immunoSEQ multiplex PCR, and its TCRdb copy is limited to in-frame clones, with some not included. Of about 160,000 clones in the sample, about four fifths were seen once. This sequence originates from a human donor with chronic lymphocytic leukemia. This material consisted of PBMCs, taken after 24 months of ibrutinib treatment. The chain is built from TRBV18 and TRBJ1-5; TRBD1 is a possible D gene (5 bases). The DNA of the CDR3 is TGTGCCAGCTCCCTCGGCCGGACATCTCCGGGGAAGGGGAGAGAGAGGGAGGCTCAGCCCCAGCATTTT. Its translation is CASSLGRTSPGKGREREAQPQHF.